This entry features one T cell receptor beta chain sequence. The data were obtained in a study of cytomegalovirus exposure and HLA in healthy donors. PCR involved 60 Vbeta and 13 Jbeta primers. Generated by immunoSEQ multiplex PCR, the TCRdb table keeps only in-frame clones and is missing some. The repertoire holds 170,000 or so clones, with around 80% as singletons. The CDR3 runs to 16 residues. Per the germline V gene, CDR1 is SGHRS and CDR2 is YFSETQ. The trim removed 0 bases at V and 4 bases at J, leaving 5 bases unmatched. This TCR came from a young man in good health and CMV-seropositive. The V and J genes are TRBV5-1 and TRBJ2-1, with TRBD1 identical over 9 bases. The sample consisted of PBMCs. Written as DNA, the CDR3 is TGCGCCAGCAGCTTGGTGATGGACAGGGGATACAATGAGCAGTTCTTC. It yields the protein CASSLVMDRGYNEQFF.